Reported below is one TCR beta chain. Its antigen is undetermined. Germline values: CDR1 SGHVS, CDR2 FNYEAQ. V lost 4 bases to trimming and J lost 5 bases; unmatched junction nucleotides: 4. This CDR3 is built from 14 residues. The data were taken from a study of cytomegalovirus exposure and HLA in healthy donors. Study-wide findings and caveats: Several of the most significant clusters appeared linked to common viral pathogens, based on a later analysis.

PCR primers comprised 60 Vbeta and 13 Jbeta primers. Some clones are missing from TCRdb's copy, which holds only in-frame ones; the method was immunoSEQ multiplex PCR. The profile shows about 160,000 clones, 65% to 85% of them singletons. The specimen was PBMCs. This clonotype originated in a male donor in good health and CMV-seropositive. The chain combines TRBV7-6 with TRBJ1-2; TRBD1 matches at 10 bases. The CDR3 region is CASSSGTGEYGYTF. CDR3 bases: TGTGCCAGCAGCTCCGGGACAGGGGAATATGGCTACACCTTC.